This T cell receptor (beta chain) originates from a study of regulatory T cells in long-lasting Graves disease. Study summary: Freshly diagnosed Graves' patients had used antithyroid drugs for under 3 months. Study results and caveats: Those with persistent Graves' had less TCR diversity than newly diagnosed patients. Favoring TRBV28, TRBJ1-2 and TRBJ2-5 was a feature seen in persistent disease.

Indicated time point: newly diagnosed GD, antithyroid drugs for less than 3 months. The TCR library was made from RNA that had been extracted from PBMCs in TRIzol. Assembly of TCR beta libraries relied on iRepertoire HTBI primers together with Arm-PCR of CDR3 regions. MiXCR was run by TCRdb on the multiplex PCR reads, yielding one entry per CDR3 protein. Of 300,000 to 400,000 distinct CDR3 sequences listed, under 20% are singletons. In this sample, this clonotype turned up once. Its target is unknown. Trimming pared 10 bases from V and 5 bases from J, leaving 12 bases between. The CDR3 spans 11 residues. Germline CDR1 MDHEN, CDR2 SYDVKM.

The material was peripheral blood mononuclear cells (PBMCs), obtained at new diagnosis, from a patient treated with antithyroid drugs. The source is a female donor with Graves disease. V gene TRBV28 combines with J gene TRBJ2-7, with D possibly TRBD2 on 6 matching bases. The CDR3 loop is CATTGVHEQYF. CDR3 DNA sequence: TGTGCCACTACGGGAGTCCACGAGCAGTACTTC.